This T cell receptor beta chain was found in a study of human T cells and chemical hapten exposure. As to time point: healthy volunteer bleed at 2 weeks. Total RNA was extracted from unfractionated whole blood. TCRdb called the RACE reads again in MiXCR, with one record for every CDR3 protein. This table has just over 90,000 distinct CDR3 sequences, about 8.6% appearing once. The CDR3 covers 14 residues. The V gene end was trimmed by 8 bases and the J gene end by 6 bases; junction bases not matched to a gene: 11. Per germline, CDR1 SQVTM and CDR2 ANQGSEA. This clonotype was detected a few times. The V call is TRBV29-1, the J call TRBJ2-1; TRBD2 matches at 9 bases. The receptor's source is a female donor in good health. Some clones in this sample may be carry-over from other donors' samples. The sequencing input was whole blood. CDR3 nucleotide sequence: TGCAGCCTCAAGGTTCCTAGCGGGACCAATGAGCAGTTCTTC. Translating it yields CSLKVPSGTNEQFF.